The T cell receptor (beta chain) under discussion was sequenced for a study of blood T cell repertoires in COVID-19 (dated by TCRdb to about 2020). In the study overall: Samples covering the acute and convalescent phases of COVID-19 were provided by collaborators in the United States, Italy and Spain. The prospective study material was composed of cDNA or gDNA derived from T cells, B-cell-depleted T cells, or PBMCs. The repertoires were released in a freely available public database meant as a resource for research on the immune response to SARS-CoV-2. Subjects who had been exposed to COVID-19, were actively infected with it, or had recovered from it provided the deeply sampled blood TCRbeta repertoires that made up the dataset. The sample metadata nearly always contained a de-identified subject ID, COVID-19 status, age in years and sex. Where HLA class I and class II types were available, the types were taken from metadata supplied by the sample provider, not from assay-based typing. The samples were drawn from two sources: the first 160 participants of the ongoing ImmuneRACE study, and fewer than 1,500 subjects contributed by 6 global collaborators.

As to this clone: Its antigen remains unidentified. Base qualities were left out, and no much larger clone turns up one base away.

Compared with germline, V lacks 6 bases and J lacks 1 base; bases without a gene match: 11. The CDR3 covers 15 residues, taking in both the cysteine and the phenylalanine. Only the CDR3 region is kept as DNA, spanning 45 bases read in frame from base 1. The germline V gene encodes CDR1 SQVTM and CDR2 ANQGSEA. Results and caveats for the whole study, not just this receptor: The quantity of clinical and demographic metadata differed by source and by participant and was supplied without curation.

One collaborating source in Seattle enrolled patients while the patients were actively infected and followed the patients over time throughout the course of disease. Whole blood was collected in K2EDTA tubes by collaborating institutions according to the institutions' own protocols. For TCRbeta analysis, collaborators shipped samples as frozen whole blood, isolated PBMCs, or DNA extracted from either of those sample types. The immunoSEQ Assay, a bias-controlled multiplex PCR, was used to amplify TCRbeta CDR3 regions from genomic DNA. For the original study's pipeline: Within the assay, amplification of reference gene primers was used to estimate how many nucleated cells each sample contained. Sequence reads were collapsed and filtered to measure the absolute abundance of every unique TCRbeta CDR3 rearrangement. For each sample, productive Simpson clonality was calculated as the square root of Simpson's diversity index across productive rearrangements. Not all clones reach the TCRdb copy of this immuneACCESS table, which keeps in-frame sequences only. Checked studies attribute under half of the gap to unresolved V genes and leave the rest unexplained. The V and J calls and the clone size are those of that table, but D and trimming were determined from the DNA. In this sample the table shows 80,000 to 90,000 clones, approximately 85% of which occur a single time. The top ten constitute approximately 2.8% of the sample.

The receptor chain draws on TRBV29-1 and TRBJ1-1, with 7 bases in between that match TRBD1. This TCR came from a woman aged 80 or over with COVID-19, enrolled during active disease. Sequencing was done on a sample of peripheral blood. The CDR3: CSVPGQSPRNTEAFF. The nucleotide sequence reads TGCAGCGTCCCGGGACAGTCACCTCGGAACACTGAAGCTTTCTTT.